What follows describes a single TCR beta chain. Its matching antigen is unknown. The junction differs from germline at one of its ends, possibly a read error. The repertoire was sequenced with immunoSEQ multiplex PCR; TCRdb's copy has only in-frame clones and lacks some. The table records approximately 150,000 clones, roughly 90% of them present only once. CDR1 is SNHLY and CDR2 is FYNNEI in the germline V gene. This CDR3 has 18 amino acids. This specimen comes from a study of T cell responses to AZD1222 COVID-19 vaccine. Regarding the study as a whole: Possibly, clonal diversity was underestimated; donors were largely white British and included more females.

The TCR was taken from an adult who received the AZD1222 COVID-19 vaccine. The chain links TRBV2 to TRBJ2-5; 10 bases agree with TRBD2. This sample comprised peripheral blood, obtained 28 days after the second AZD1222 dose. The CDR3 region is CARSGESLAGAVGETQYF. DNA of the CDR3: TGTGCCAGGAGTGGGGAGAGTCTAGCGGGAGCGGTTGGAGAGACCCAGTACTTC.